The source of this T cell receptor (beta chain) is a study of CXCR3-negative and CXCR3-positive naive CD8 T cells (dated by TCRdb to the late 2010s). In terms of the full investigation: In total, about 140 million TRB reads were obtained, or roughly 1.5 +/- 0.3 million reads per library. Diversity and physicochemical repertoire analyses were performed on about ten donors pooled from two independent experiments. The TRBV-TRBJ cluster analysis covered naive subsets from five or six donors and memory cells from 3 donors. What the work shows at the level of the full study, not this receptor alone: Because surface CD5, which is linked to self-reactivity in mice, was comparable between the naive subsets, TCR interaction strength was also inferred from TRB CDR3 physicochemical properties. Within the same donor, TRBV-TRBJ usage looked similar between naive CXCR3-negative and CXCR3-positive cells, but memory cells had distinct patterns. Because CXCR3 expression was partially decreased after cryopreservation, freshly isolated PBMCs were used for most assays. Comparably high repertoire diversity was found in both naive subsets, whereas much lower repertoire diversity was found in memory CD8+ T cells.

The listed sequencing device is NextSeq 550. The Human TCR Profiling Kit (MiLaboratory) was used to prepare UMI-labeled 5' RACE TRB cDNA libraries. cDNA synthesis used the entire amount of extracted RNA, and PCR amplification then used the entire amount of cDNA produced. Libraries were prepared in parallel using an identical number of PCR cycles. In the original analysis: With a minimum of two reads required per UMI, MIGEC and MiXCR pulled out about 50,000 +/- 10,000 unique UMI-labeled TRB cDNA molecules from each library. On average, each library contained about 40,000 +/- 10,000 functional in-frame TRB CDR3 nucleotide clonotypes without stop codons. Diversity metrics, including normalized Shannon-Wiener and Chao1, were computed in VDJtools after downsampling to 5000 UMI-labeled TRB molecules per sample. For the central five CDR3 residues, VDJtools calculated physicochemical properties weighted by clonotype size, namely interaction energy, strength, volume and Kidera factor 4. One entry per CDR3 protein sequence results from the TCRdb reprocessing of the reads, with DNA left out. It is TCRdb's table, rather than the study itself, that gives the V and J calls and clone size. The sample table records 45,000 to 55,000 distinct CDR3 sequences. The ten largest clones add up to approximately 16% of the sample.

From cysteine to phenylalanine, the CDR3 is 14 amino acids long. There is no recorded DNA. Per the germline V gene (reference sequence), DFQATT is the CDR1 and SNEGSKA is the CDR2. Each CD8+ T cell subset was flow-sorted in triplicate, with 300,000 cells per subset placed directly into RLT lysis buffer. Using standard density gradient centrifugation, peripheral blood mononuclear cells were isolated from buffy coats. An RNeasy Mini Kit was used to extract total RNA from the sorted cells. As to this clonotype: This receptor's antigen is unknown.

Recombination connected TRBV20-1 to TRBJ2-7; without DNA, the TCRdb call of TRBD2 cannot be checked. Sequencing used memory CD8+ T cells from blood. The cell subset or site label, as the study defines it: conventional CD8+ memory T cells (TMEM), sorted as controls. This receptor was identified in a human donor in good health. Some clones in this sample may be carry-over from other donors' samples. The CDR3 in this case is CSARPLAGRYEQYF.